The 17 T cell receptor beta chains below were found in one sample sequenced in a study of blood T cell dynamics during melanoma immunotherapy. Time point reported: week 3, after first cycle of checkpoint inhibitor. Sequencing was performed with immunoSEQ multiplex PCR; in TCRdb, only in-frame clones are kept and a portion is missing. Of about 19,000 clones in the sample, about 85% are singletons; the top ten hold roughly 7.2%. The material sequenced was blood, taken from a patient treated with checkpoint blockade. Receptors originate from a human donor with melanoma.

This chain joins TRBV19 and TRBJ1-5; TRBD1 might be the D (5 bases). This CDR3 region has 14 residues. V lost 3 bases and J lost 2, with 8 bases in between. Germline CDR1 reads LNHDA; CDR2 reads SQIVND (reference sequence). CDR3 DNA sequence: TGTGCCAGTAGTATTATGGGGGGCAATCAGCCCCAGCATTTT. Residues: CASSIMGGNQPQHF.

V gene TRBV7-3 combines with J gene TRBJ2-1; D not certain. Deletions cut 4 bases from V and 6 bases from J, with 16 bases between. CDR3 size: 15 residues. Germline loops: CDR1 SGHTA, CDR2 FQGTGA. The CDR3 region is CASSSGPAMSNEQFF. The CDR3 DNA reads TGTGCCAGCAGCTCCGGGCCAGCCATGTCCAATGAGCAGTTCTTC.

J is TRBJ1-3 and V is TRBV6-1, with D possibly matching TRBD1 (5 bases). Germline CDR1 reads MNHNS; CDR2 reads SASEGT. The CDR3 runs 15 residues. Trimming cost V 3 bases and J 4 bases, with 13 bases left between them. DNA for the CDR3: TGTGCCAGCAGTGAGCGGAGTACAGGAGGAAACACCATATATTTT. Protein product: CASSERSTGGNTIYF.

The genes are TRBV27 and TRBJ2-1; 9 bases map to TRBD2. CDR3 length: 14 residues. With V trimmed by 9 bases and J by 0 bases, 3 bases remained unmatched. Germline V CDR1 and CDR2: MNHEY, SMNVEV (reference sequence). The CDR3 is CARSSGSSYNEQFF. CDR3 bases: TGTGCCAGGAGTAGCGGGAGCTCCTACAATGAGCAGTTCTTC.

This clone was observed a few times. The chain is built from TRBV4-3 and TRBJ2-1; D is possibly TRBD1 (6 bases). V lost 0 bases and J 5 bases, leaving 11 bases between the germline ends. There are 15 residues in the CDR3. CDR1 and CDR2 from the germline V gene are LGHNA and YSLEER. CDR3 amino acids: CASSQDPTGHNEQFF. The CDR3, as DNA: TGCGCCAGCAGCCAAGACCCTACAGGGCACAATGAGCAGTTCTTC.

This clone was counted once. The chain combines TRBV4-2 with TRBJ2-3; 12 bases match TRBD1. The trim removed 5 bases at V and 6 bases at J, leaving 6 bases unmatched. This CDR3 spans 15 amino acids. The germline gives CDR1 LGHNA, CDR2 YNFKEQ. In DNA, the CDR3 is TGTGCCAGCAGCGCGAGGGACAGGGGGCAGGATACGCAGTATTTT. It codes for CASSARDRGQDTQYF.

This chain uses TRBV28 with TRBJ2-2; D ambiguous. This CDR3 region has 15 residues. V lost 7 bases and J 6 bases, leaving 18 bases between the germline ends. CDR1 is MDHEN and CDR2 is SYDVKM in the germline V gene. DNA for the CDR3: TGTGCCAGCACTCAATCTTCGGCAGGCTCCGGGGAGCTGTTTTTT. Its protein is CASTQSSAGSGELFF. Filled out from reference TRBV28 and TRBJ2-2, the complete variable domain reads DVKVTQSSRYLVKRTGEKVFLECVQDMDHENMFWYRQDPGLGLRLIYFSYDVKMKEKGDIPEGYSVSREKKERFSLILESASTNQTSMYLCASTQSSAGSGELFFGEGSRLTVL.

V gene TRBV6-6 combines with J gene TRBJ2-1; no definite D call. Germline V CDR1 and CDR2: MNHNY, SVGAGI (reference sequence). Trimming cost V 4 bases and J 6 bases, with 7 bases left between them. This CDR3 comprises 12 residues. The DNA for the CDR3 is TGTGCCAGCAGTTCCCCAGGCAATGAGCAGTTCTTC. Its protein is CASSSPGNEQFF.

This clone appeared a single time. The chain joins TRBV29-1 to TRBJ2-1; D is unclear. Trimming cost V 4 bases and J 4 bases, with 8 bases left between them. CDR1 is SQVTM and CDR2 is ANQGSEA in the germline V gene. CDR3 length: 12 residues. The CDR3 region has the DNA TGCAGCGTTGGTGCAGGATACAATGAGCAGTTCTTC. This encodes CSVGAGYNEQFF.

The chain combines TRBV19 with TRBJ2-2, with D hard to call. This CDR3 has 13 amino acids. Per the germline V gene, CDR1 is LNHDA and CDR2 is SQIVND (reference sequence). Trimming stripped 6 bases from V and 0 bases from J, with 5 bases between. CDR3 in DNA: TGTGCCAGTAGGACGGCGAACACCGGGGAGCTGTTTTTT. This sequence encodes CASRTANTGELFF.

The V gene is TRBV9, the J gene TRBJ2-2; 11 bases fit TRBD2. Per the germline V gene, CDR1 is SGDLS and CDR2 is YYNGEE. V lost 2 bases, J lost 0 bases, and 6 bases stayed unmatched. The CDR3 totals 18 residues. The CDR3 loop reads CASSVTSGDSSNTGELFF. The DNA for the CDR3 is TGTGCCAGCAGCGTGACTAGCGGGGATAGTTCGAACACCGGGGAGCTGTTTTTT. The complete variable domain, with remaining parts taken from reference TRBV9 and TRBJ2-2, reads DSGVTQTPKHLITATGQRVTLRCSPRSGDLSVYWYQQSLDQGLQFLIQYYNGEERAKGNILERFSAQQFPDLHSELNLSSLELGDSALYFCASSVTSGDSSNTGELFFGEGSRLTVL.

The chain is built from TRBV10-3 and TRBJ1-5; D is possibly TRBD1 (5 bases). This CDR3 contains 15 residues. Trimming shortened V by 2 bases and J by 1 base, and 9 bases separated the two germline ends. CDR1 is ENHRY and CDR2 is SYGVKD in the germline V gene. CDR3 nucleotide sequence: TGTGCCATCAGTGAGGGAAGACAGAGCAATCAGCCCCAGCATTTT. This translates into CAISEGRQSNQPQHF.

The CDR3 nucleotides read TGTGCCTCCGACCCCGTAGCGGGTGGGGATACGCAGTATTTT. Translated: CASDPVAGGDTQYF. The genes are TRBV30 and TRBJ2-3; 7 bases are a match to TRBD2. V trimming: 7 bases; J trimming: 6 bases; junction bases outside the gene matches: 13. The CDR3 runs 14 residues. Germline CDR1 is GTSNPN and CDR2 is SVGIG (reference sequence).

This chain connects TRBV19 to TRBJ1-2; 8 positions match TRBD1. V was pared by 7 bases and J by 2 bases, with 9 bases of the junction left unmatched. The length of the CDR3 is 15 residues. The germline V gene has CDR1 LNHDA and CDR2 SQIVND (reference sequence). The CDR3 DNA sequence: TGTGCCAGTAAACCACCAGGGGGCGGAAACTATGGCTACACCTTC. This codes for CASKPPGGGNYGYTF.

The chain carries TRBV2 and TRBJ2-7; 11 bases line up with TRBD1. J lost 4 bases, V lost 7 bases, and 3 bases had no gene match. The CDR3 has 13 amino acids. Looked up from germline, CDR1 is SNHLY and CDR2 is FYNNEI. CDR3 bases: TGTGCCAGCACCCGGGACAGGGGGTACGAGCAGTACTTC. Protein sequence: CASTRDRGYEQYF.

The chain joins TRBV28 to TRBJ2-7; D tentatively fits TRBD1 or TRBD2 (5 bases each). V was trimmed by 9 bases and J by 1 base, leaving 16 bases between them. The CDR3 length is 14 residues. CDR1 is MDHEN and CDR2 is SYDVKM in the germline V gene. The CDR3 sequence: CASKRGPGSYEQYF. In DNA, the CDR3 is TGTGCCAGTAAGAGGGGACCAGGATCCTACGAGCAGTACTTC.

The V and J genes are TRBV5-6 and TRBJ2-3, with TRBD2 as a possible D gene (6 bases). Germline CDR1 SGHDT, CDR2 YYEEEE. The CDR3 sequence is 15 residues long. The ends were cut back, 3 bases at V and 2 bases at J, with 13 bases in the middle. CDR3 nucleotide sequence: TGTGCCAGCAGCTATCTTCTAGCGTTCACAGATACGCAGTATTTT. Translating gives CASSYLLAFTDTQYF.